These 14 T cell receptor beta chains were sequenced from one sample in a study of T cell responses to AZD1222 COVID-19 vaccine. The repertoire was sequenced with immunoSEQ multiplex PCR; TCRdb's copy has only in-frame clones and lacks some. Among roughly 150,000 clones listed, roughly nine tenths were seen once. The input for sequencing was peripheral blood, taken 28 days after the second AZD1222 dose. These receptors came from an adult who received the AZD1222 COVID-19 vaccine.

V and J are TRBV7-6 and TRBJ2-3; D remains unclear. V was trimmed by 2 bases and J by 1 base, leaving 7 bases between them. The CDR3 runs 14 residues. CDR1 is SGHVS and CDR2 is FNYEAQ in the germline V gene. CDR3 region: CASSLSDRTDTQYF. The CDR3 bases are TGTGCCAGCAGCTTATCCGACCGCACAGATACGCAGTATTTT. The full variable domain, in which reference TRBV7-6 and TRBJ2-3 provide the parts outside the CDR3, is GAGVSQSPRYKVTKRGQDVALRCDPISGHVSLYWYRQALGQGPEFLTYFNYEAQQDKSGLPNDRFSAERPEGSISTLTIQRTEQRDSAMYRCASSLSDRTDTQYFGPGTRLTVL.

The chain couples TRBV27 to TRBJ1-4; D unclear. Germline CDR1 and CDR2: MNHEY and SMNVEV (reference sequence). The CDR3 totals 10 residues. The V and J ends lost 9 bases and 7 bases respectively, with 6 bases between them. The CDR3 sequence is CASAGEKLFF. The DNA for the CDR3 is TGTGCCAGTGCAGGTGAAAAACTGTTTTTT.

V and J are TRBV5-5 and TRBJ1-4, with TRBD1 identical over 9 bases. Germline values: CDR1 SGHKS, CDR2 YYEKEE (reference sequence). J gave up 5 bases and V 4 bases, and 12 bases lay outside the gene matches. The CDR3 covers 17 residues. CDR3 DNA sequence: TGTGCCAGCAGCCCGGGACAGGGAGTTTGGCGGAATGAAAAACTGTTTTTT. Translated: CASSPGQGVWRNEKLFF.

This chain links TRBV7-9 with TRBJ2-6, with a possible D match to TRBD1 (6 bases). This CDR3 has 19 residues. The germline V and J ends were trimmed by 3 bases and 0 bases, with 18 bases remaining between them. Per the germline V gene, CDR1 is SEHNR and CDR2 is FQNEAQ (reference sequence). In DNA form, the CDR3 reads TGTGCCAGCAGCTTGTCTCCCGTACAGGGCGCCTCTGGGGCCAACGTCCTGACTTTC. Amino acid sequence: CASSLSPVQGASGANVLTF.

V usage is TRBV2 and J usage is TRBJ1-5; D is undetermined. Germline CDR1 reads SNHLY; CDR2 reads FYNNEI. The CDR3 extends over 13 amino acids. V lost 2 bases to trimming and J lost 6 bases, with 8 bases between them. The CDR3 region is CASSEYLGQPQHF. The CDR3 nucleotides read TGTGCCAGCAGTGAATATTTGGGTCAGCCCCAGCATTTT.

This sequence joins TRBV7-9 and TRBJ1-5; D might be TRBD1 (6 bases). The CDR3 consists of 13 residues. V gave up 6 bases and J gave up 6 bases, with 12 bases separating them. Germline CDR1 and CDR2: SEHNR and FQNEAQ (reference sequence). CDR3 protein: CASSGGGRQPQHF. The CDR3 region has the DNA TGTGCCAGCAGTGGAGGGGGTCGTCAGCCCCAGCATTTT.

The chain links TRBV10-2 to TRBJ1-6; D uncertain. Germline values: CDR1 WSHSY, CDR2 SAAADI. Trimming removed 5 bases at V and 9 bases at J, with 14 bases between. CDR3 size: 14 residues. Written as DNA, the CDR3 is TGCGCCAGCAGTACTGGTTATATGGGTTCACCCCTCCACTTT. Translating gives CASSTGYMGSPLHF.

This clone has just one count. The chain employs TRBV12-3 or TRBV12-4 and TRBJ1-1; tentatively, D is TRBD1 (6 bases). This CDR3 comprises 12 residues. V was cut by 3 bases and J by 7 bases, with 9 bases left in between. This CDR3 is CASSLGAGEAFF. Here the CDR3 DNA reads TGTGCCAGCAGTTTGGGGGCGGGTGAAGCTTTCTTT.

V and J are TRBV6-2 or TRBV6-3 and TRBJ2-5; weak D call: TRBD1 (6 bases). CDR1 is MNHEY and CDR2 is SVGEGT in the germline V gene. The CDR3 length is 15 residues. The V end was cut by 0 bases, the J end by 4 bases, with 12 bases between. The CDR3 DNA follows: TGTGCCAGCAGTTACTCGAGCAGGGGTGGAGAGACCCAGTACTTC. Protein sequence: CASSYSSRGGETQYF.

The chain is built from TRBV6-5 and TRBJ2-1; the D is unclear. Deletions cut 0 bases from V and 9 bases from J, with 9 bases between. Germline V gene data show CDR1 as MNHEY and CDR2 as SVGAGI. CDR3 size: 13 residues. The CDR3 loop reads CASSYSSMGEQFF. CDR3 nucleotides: TGTGCCAGCAGTTACTCGAGTATGGGTGAGCAGTTCTTC.

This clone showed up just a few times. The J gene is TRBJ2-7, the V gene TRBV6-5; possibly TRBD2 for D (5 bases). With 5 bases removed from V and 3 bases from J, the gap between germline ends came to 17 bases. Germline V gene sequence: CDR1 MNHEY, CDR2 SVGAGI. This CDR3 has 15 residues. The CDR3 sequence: CASSHGEGPDYEQYF. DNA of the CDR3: TGTGCCAGCAGTCACGGGGAAGGGCCCGACTACGAGCAGTACTTC.

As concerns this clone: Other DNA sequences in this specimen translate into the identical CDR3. CDR3 region: CASSLGTGGNEQFF. For the CDR3, the DNA is TGCGCCAGCAGCTTGGGGACAGGGGGTAATGAGCAGTTCTTC. The chain is built from TRBV5-1 and TRBJ2-1; 10 bases are shared with TRBD1. The germline V gene encodes CDR1 SGHRS and CDR2 YFSETQ. The CDR3 extends over 14 amino acids. Trimming cost V 0 bases and J 7 bases; bases outside gene matches: 1.

Here the CDR3 reads CASSSQGTTNEKLFF. CDR3 DNA sequence: TGTGCCAGCAGCTCCCAAGGCACAACTAATGAAAAACTGTTTTTT. V usage is TRBV7-9 and J usage is TRBJ1-4; D remains unclear. The V end lost 4 bases, the J end lost 0 bases, and 9 bases lay between the germline ends. The germline CDR1 and CDR2 sequences are SEHNR and FQNEAQ (reference sequence). CDR3 length: 15 residues.

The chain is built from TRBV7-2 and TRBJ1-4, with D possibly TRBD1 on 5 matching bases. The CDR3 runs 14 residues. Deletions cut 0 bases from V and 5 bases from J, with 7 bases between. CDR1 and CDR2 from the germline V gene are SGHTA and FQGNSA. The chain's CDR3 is CASSLAGGNEKLFF. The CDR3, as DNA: TGTGCCAGCAGCTTAGCCGGGGGGAATGAAAAACTGTTTTTT.